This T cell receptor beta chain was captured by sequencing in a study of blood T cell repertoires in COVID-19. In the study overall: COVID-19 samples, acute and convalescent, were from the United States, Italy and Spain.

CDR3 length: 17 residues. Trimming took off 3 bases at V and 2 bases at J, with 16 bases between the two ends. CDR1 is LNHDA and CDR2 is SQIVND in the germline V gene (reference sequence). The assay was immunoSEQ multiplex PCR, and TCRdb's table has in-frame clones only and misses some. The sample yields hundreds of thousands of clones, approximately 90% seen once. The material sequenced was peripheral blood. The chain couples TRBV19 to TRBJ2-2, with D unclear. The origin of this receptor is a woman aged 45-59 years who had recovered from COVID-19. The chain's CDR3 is CASSIGGLARNTGELFF. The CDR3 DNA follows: TGTGCCAGTAGTATCGGCGGCCTCGCGCGAAACACCGGGGAGCTGTTTTTT.